The entry that follows covers one TCR beta chain sequence. What it recognizes is unknown. Assay: immunoSEQ multiplex PCR; the TCRdb copy retains only in-frame clones and omits some. The sample has over 60,000 clones, roughly 91% seen once; the top ten hold around 24%. The CDR3 spans 15 residues. Germline V gene data show CDR1 as LNHDA and CDR2 as SQIVND (reference sequence). Germline trimming cut 4 bases from V and 8 bases from J; bases unmatched to any gene: 7. This record comes from a study of T cell responses to AZD1222 COVID-19 vaccine. Overall study results and limits: Every sample of the repertoires postdated the peak T cell response. Among the donors, most were white British and more were female, and clonal diversity was possibly underestimated. Unmutated regions of variants are reportedly targeted by nearly half of spike-specific TCRs.

This material consisted of peripheral blood, taken on day 0 of AZD1222 vaccination. J is TRBJ1-6 and V is TRBV19, with 8 bases matching TRBD1. This TCR derives from an adult in good health. The CDR3 bases are TGTGCCAGTAGTACTTCACGACAGGGGTATTCACCCCTCCACTTT. The encoded protein is CASSTSRQGYSPLHF.